This T cell receptor beta chain emerged from a study of CD8+CD57+ T cells in acquired aplastic anemia. The TCR beta profiling, which covered VDJ combination and CDR3 sequence, was carried out using genomic DNA as the template. From the reads, TCRdb called clonotypes with MiXCR, one entry per CDR3 protein. The sample holds 65,000 to 85,000 distinct CDR3 sequences; 50% to 55% are singletons and the top ten take around 8.3%. V was clipped by 4 bases and J by 4 bases, with 19 bases between them. The germline gives CDR1 SGHAT, CDR2 FQDESV (reference sequence). The CDR3 has 16 residues. The source material was sorted CD4+, CD8+, or CD8+CD57+ T cells (not recorded which) from PBMCs. This chain uses TRBV11-1 with TRBJ1-2; D is possibly TRBD1 (6 bases). This TCR was sampled from a human donor in good health, serving as a control. CDR3 DNA: TGTGCCAGCAGCTACCCGATGCGGACAGAGGTCTATGGCTACACCTTC. Encoded protein: CASSYPMRTEVYGYTF.